This T cell receptor (beta chain) was obtained from a study of blood T cell repertoires in COVID-19. Whole-study context: T cells, B-cell-depleted T cells, or PBMCs provided the cDNA or gDNA that served as material.

Source study methods: Researchers report that nucleated cell counts were estimated from reference gene primer amplification. Generated by immunoSEQ multiplex PCR, the TCRdb table keeps only in-frame clones and is missing some. V, J and clone size reflect that table, while D and trimming were determined from the DNA. Among around 300,000 clones listed, 70% to 90% were seen once. This CDR3 is built from 18 residues. V lost 5 bases to trimming and J lost 0 bases; unmatched junction nucleotides: 12. Per the germline V gene, CDR1 is MNHEY and CDR2 is SVGEGT. The sequence derives from a woman between 25 and 40 years old who had recovered from COVID-19. V gene TRBV6-2 or TRBV6-3 combines with J gene TRBJ2-7, with TRBD2 identical over 11 bases. Source material: peripheral blood. The CDR3 DNA reads as TGTGCCAGCAGTGACCCCCGGACTAGCGGGCCGGACTCCTACGAGCAGTACTTC. Residues: CASSDPRTSGPDSYEQYF.